These 13 T cell receptor beta chains were sequenced from one sample in a study of T cells expressing NK-cell markers. Following a re-call of the 5' RACE reads, TCRdb has one entry per CDR3 protein and lacks DNA. This repertoire includes around 180,000 distinct CDR3 sequences. The material sequenced was blood T cells: a sorted CD56 or NKG2C T cell subset, CD4+ or CD8+ T cells, or bulk PBMC T cells (not recorded which). These receptors originate from a man aged 18 to 69 in good health.

This chain uses TRBV20-1 with TRBJ2-3; TCRdb indicates TRBD2, and absent DNA this call remains unverified. CDR1 is DFQATT, CDR2 SNEGSKA, per germline (reference sequence). This CDR3 contains 15 residues. This CDR3 is CSARDPGTRIDTQYF.

The V gene is TRBV3-1, the J gene TRBJ1-3; the TCRdb D gene call, TRBD1, has no DNA to confirm it. CDR1 is LGHDT, CDR2 YNNKEL, per germline (reference sequence). The CDR3 consists of 15 residues. The CDR3 spells CASSQDQTGMNTIYF.

The J gene is TRBJ2-2, the V gene TRBV5-1; the TCRdb D gene call, TRBD1, has no DNA to confirm it. The CDR3 has 15 amino acids. Germline assignment: CDR1 SGHRS and CDR2 YFSETQ. The CDR3 protein is CASSPGTGGTGELFF.

The V gene is TRBV7-9, the J gene TRBJ2-7; TCRdb picks TRBD1, but there is no DNA to check that call. This CDR3 is 16 amino acids long. Germline V gene data show CDR1 as SEHNR and CDR2 as FQNEAQ (reference sequence). Here the CDR3 reads CASSSRSSRQPSEQYF.

The CDR3 here is CASSYVALADEQFF. The chain is built from TRBV6-5 and TRBJ2-1; TCRdb's D call, TRBD2, is unchecked because there is no DNA. The CDR3 runs 14 residues. CDR1 and CDR2 (germline): MNHEY, SVGAGI.

This chain connects TRBV10-2 to TRBJ2-7; the D call of TRBD1 rests on TCRdb alone, since no DNA is present to check it. This CDR3 comprises 11 residues. Germline V gene lookup returns CDR1 WSHSY and CDR2 SAAADI. CDR3 protein: CAIGRGYEQYF.

The gene calls are TRBV2 and TRBJ1-1; there is no DNA to check the TCRdb D call of TRBD1. The CDR3 spans 16 residues. Germline CDR1 is SNHLY and CDR2 is FYNNEI. This chain's CDR3 is CATEIPGGAGYTEAFF.

The chain uses TRBV12-3 or TRBV12-4 and TRBJ2-1; the D call from TCRdb, TRBD1, cannot be confirmed without DNA. The CDR3 length is 15 residues. The CDR3 is CASSLLGQGHNEQFF.

The chain links TRBV28 to TRBJ2-5; TCRdb outputs TRBD2, but without DNA this stays unchecked. Germline V gene lookup returns CDR1 MDHEN and CDR2 SYDVKM. This CDR3 is built from 15 residues. CDR3 residues: CATQTSGGPQETQYF.

This sequence joins TRBV12-3 or TRBV12-4 and TRBJ2-2; without DNA, the TCRdb call of TRBD2 cannot be checked. The CDR3 is made up of 16 amino acids. The CDR3 loop is CASILAGGFFTGELFF.

V and J are TRBV7-2 and TRBJ2-5; the TRBD2 assignment by TCRdb is unverifiable without DNA. This CDR3 contains 16 residues. Germline lookup yields CDR1 SGHTA and CDR2 FQGNSA. CDR3 amino acids: CASSLNSGGAGETQYF.

The chain combines TRBV3-1 with TRBJ2-2. The germline V gene has CDR1 LGHDT and CDR2 YNNKEL (reference sequence). The CDR3 is 15 residues long. This CDR3 reads CASSHNRGVSGELFF.

The gene calls are TRBV11-3 and TRBJ2-1; without DNA, the TCRdb call of TRBD1 cannot be checked. Germline loops: CDR1 SGHNT, CDR2 YENEEA. The CDR3 is 13 residues long. CDR3 loop: CASSLGGRGEQFF.